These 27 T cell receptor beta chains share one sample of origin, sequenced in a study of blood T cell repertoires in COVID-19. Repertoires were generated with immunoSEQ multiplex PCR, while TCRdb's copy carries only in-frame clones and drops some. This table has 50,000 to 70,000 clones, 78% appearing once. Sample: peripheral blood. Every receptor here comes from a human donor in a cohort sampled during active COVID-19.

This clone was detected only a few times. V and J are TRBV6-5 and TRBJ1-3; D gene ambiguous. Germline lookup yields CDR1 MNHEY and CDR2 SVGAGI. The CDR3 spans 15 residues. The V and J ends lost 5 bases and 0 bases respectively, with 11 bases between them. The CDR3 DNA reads TGTGCCAGCAGTCTCGACGGGAGCTCTGGAAACACCATATATTTT. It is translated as CASSLDGSSGNTIYF.

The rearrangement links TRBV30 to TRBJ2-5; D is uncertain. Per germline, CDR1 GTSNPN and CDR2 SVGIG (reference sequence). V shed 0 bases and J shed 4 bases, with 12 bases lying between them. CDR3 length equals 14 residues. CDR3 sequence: CAWSVHRSGETQYF. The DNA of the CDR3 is TGTGCCTGGAGTGTACATCGGTCGGGAGAGACCCAGTACTTC. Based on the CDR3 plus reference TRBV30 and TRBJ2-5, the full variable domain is SQTIHQWPATLVQPVGSPLSLECTVEGTSNPNLYWYRQAAGRGLQLLFYSVGIGQISSEVPQNLSASRPQDRQFILSSKKLLLSDSGFYLCAWSVHRSGETQYFGPGTRLLVL.

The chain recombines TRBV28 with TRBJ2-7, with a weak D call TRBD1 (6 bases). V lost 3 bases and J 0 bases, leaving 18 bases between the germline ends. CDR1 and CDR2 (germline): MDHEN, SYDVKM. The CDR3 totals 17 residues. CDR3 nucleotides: TGTGCCAGCAGTTTGTGGCAGGGGCGACGTAACTCCTACGAGCAGTACTTC. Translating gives CASSLWQGRRNSYEQYF. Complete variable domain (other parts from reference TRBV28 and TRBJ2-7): DVKVTQSSRYLVKRTGEKVFLECVQDMDHENMFWYRQDPGLGLRLIYFSYDVKMKEKGDIPEGYSVSREKKERFSLILESASTNQTSMYLCASSLWQGRRNSYEQYFGPGTRLTVT.

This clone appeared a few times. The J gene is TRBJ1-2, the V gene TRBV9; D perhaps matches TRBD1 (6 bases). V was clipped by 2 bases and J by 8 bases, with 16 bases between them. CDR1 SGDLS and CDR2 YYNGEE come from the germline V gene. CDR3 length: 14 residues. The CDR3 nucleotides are TGTGCCAGCAGCGTTAACCGGGACAAGGGAGGCTACACCTTC. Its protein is CASSVNRDKGGYTF.

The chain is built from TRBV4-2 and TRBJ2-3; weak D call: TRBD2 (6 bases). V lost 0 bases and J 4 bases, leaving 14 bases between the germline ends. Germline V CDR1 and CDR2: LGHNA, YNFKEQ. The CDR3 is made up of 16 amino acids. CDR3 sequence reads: CASSQDLITSPDTQYF. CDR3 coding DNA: TGTGCCAGCAGCCAAGATTTAATCACTAGCCCAGATACGCAGTATTTT.

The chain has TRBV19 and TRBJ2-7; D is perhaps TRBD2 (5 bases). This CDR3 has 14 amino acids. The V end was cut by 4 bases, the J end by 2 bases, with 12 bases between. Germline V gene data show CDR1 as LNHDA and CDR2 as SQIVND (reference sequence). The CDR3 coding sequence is TGTGCCAGTAGTAGCCCAGGAGCGGCCTACGAGCAGTACTTC. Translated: CASSSPGAAYEQYF.

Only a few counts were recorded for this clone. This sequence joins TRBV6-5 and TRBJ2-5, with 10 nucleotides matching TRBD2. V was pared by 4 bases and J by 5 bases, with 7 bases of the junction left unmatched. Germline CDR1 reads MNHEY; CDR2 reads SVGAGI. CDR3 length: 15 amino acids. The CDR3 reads CASSSFSGGRETQYF. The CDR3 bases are TGTGCCAGCAGTTCTTTTAGCGGGGGGCGGGAGACCCAGTACTTC.

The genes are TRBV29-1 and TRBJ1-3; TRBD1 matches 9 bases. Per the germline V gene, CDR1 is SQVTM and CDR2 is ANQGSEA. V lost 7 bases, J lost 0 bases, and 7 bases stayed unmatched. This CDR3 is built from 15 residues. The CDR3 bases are TGCAGCGCGAGGACAGGGGATTACTCTGGAAACACCATATATTTT. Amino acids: CSARTGDYSGNTIYF.

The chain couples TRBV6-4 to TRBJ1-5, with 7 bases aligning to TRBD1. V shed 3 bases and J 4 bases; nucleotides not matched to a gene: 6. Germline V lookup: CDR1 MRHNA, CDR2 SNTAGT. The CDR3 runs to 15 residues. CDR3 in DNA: TGTGCCAGCAGTGAGTTCGGACAGGAAAATCAGCCCCAGCATTTT. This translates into CASSEFGQENQPQHF.

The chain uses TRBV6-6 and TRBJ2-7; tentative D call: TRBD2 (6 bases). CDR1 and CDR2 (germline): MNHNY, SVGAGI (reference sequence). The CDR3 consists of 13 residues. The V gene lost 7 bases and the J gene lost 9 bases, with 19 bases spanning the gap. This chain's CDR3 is CASTPPSGERQYF. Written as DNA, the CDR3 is TGTGCCAGCACTCCCCCGTCGGGAGAACGGCAGTACTTC.

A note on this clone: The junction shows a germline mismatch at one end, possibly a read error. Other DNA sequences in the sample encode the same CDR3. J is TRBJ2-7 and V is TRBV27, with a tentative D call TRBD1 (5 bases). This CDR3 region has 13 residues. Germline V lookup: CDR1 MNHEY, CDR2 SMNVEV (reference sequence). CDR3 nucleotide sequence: TGTGCCAGCAGTTTAGCCCAGGGTAAGGAGCAGTACTTT. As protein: CASSLAQGKEQYF.

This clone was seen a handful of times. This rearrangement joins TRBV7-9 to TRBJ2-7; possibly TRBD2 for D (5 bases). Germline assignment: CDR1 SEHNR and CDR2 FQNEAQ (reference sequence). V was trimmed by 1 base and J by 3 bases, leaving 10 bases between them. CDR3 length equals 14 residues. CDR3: CASSLGGVGYEQYF. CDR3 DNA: TGTGCCAGCAGCTTAGGGGGAGTTGGCTACGAGCAGTACTTC.

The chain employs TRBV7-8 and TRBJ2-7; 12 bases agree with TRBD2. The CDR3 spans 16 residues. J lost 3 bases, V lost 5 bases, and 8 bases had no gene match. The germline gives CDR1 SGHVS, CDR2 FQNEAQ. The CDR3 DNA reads TGTGCCAGCAGCCCGTGGACTAGCGGGACCTACTACGAGCAGTACTTC. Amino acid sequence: CASSPWTSGTYYEQYF.

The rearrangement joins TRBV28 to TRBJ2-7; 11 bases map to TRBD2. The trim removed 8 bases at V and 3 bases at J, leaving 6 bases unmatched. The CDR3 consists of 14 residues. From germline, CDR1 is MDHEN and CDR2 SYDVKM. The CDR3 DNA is TGTGCCAGCGGTGAACTAGCGGGGGTCTACGAGCAGTACTTC. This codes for CASGELAGVYEQYF.

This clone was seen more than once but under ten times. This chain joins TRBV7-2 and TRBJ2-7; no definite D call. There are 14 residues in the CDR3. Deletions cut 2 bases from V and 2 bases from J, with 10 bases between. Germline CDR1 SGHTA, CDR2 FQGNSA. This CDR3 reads CASSLPTAAYEQYF. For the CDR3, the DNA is TGTGCCAGCAGCTTACCAACAGCTGCCTACGAGCAGTACTTC.

The CDR3 DNA follows: TGTGCCAGCAGCTCTCAGAAGCGGGGGGCCTACGAGCAGTACTTC. Protein: CASSSQKRGAYEQYF. The V gene is TRBV5-6, the J gene TRBJ2-7, with TRBD2 matching over 9 bases. In germline, CDR1 is SGHDT, CDR2 YYEEEE. V trimming: 3 bases; J trimming: 2 bases; junction bases outside the gene matches: 6. The CDR3 covers 15 residues. Complete variable domain (other parts from reference TRBV5-6 and TRBJ2-7): DAGVTQSPTHLIKTRGQQVTLRCSPKSGHDTVSWYQQALGQGPQFIFQYYEEEERQRGNFPDRFSGHQFPNYSSELNVNALLLGDSALYLCASSSQKRGAYEQYFGPGTRLTVT.

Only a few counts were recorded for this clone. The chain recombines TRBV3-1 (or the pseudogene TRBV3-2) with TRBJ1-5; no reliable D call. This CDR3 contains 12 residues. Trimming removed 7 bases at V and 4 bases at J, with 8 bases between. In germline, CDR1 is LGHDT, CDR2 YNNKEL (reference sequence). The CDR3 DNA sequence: TGTGCCAGCACAAGCGGTAATCAGCCCCAGCATTTT. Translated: CASTSGNQPQHF.

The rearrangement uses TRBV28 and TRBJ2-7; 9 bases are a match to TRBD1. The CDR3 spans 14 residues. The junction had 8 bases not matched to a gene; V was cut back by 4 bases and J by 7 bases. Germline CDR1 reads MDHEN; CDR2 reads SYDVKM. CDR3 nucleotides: TGTGCCAGCAGTTCATACAGGGGGCTGCGAGAGCAGTACTTC. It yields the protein CASSSYRGLREQYF.

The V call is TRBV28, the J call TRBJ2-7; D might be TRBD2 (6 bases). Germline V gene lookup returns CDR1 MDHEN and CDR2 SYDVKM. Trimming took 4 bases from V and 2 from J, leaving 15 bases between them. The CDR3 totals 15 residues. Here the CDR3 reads CASSSPPGATYEQYF. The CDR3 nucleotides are TGTGCCAGCAGTTCACCTCCGGGAGCCACCTACGAGCAGTACTTC. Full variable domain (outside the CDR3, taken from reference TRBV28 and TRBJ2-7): DVKVTQSSRYLVKRTGEKVFLECVQDMDHENMFWYRQDPGLGLRLIYFSYDVKMKEKGDIPEGYSVSREKKERFSLILESASTNQTSMYLCASSSPPGATYEQYFGPGTRLTVT.

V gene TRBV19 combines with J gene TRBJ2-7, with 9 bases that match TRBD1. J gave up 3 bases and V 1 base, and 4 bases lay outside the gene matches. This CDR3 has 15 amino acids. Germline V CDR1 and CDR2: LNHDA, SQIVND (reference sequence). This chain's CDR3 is CASSIAGTGNYEQYF. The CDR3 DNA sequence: TGTGCCAGTAGTATAGCCGGGACAGGGAACTACGAGCAGTACTTC.

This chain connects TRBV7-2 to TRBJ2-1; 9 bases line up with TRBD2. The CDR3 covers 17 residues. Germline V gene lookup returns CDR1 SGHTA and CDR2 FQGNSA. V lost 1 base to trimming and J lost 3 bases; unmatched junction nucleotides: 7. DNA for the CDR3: TGTGCCAGCAGCTTAGAACTAGCGGGTTACCACTACAATGAGCAGTTCTTC. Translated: CASSLELAGYHYNEQFF.

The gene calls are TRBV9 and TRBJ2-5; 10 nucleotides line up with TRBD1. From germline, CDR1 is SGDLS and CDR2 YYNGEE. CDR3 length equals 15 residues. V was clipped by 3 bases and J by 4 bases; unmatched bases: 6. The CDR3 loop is CASSGRTGGGETQYF. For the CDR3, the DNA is TGTGCCAGCAGCGGGAGGACAGGGGGTGGAGAGACCCAGTACTTC. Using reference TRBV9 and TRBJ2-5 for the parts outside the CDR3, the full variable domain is DSGVTQTPKHLITATGQRVTLRCSPRSGDLSVYWYQQSLDQGLQFLIQYYNGEERAKGNILERFSAQQFPDLHSELNLSSLELGDSALYFCASSGRTGGGETQYFGPGTRLLVL.

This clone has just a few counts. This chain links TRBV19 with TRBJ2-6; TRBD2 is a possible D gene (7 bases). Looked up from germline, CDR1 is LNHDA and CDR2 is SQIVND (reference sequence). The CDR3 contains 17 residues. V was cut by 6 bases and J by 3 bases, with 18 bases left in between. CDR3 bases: TGTGCCAGTAGCGCCCGAGAGGGGGGGCTTGGGGCCAACGTCCTGACTTTC. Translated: CASSAREGGLGANVLTF.

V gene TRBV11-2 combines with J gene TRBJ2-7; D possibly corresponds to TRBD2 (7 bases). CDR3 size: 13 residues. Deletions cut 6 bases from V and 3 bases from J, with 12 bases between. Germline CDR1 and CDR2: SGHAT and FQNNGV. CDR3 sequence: CASRKGGDYEQYF. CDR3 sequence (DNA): TGTGCCAGCAGGAAAGGGGGGGACTACGAGCAGTACTTC.

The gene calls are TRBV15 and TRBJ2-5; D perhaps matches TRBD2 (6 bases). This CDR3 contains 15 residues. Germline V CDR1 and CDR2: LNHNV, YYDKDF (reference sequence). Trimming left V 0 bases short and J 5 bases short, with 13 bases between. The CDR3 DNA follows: TGTGCCACCAGCAGAGACGTTGTAGCGGTGGAGACCCAGTACTTC. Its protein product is CATSRDVVAVETQYF.

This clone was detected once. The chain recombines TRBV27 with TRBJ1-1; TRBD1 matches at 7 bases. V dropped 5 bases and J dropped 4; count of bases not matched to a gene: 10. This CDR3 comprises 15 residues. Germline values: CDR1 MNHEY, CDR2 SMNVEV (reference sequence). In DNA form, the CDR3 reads TGTGCCAGCAGTCCGCTGACAGGGAGAAGCACTGAAGCTTTCTTT. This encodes CASSPLTGRSTEAFF.

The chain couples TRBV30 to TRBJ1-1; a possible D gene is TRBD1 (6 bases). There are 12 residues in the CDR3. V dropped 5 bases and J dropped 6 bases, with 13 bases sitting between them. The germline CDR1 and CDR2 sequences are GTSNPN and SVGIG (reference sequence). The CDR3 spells CAWGGTGPEAFF. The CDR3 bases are TGTGCCTGGGGGGGAACAGGGCCTGAAGCTTTCTTT.